The source of this T cell receptor beta chain is a study of early T cells in non-severe SARS-CoV-2 infection. This clonotype was seen a few times. From the 5' RACE reads, TCRdb called clonotypes with MiXCR, one entry per CDR3 protein. The sample comprises about 100,000 distinct CDR3 sequences, about 13% of which are singletons, and around 2% rests with the top ten. Germline V CDR1 and CDR2: SGHTA, FQGNSA. The CDR3 is 17 amino acids. Trimming left V 2 bases short and J 2 bases short, with 17 bases between. Sequencing input: whole blood. This chain connects TRBV7-2 to TRBJ2-3, with D perhaps assigned TRBD1 or TRBD2 (6 bases each). The origin of this receptor is an adult who was a healthcare worker with PCR-confirmed SARS-CoV-2 infection or an uninfected control (not recorded which). CDR3 in amino acids: CASSLWGARQLTDTQYF. In DNA, the CDR3 is TGTGCCAGCAGCTTATGGGGGGCCCGTCAACTCACAGATACGCAGTATTTT. Full variable domain (missing parts from reference TRBV7-2 and TRBJ2-3): GAGVSQSPSNKVTEKGKDVELRCDPISGHTALYWYRQSLGQGLEFLIYFQGNSAPDKSGLPSDRFSAERTGGSVSTLTIQRTQQEDSAVYLCASSLWGARQLTDTQYFGPGTRLTVL.